Listed here are 29 T cell receptor beta chains from one sample, sequenced in a study of CD8+CD57+ T cells in acquired aplastic anemia (dated by TCRdb to about 2018). TCRdb shows the sequencer as Illumina HiSeq 2000. TCR beta VDJ combination and CDR3 sequence profiling used genomic DNA as the template. The public sequencing data were trimmed at Q25 with fastp and processed into clonotypes with MiXCR by TCRdb, which kept only in-frame beta chains. CDR3 protein duplicates are merged, each entry listing the most common genes and DNA. A total of around 180,000 distinct CDR3 sequences appear in this sample, roughly 64% of them only once. The biggest ten clones account for 46% of the sample. The sequenced sample consisted of sorted CD4+, CD8+, or CD8+CD57+ T cells (not recorded which) from PBMCs. Receptor source: a human donor with severe aplastic anemia or a healthy control (not recorded which).

In DNA form, the CDR3 reads TGCAGTGCTAGAAGTCTCTTAACGTCCTACGAGCAGTACTTC. Translating it yields CSARSLLTSYEQYF. The chain is built from TRBV20-1 and TRBJ2-7; D is unclear. Germline CDR1 and CDR2: DFQATT and SNEGSKA (reference sequence). The length of the CDR3 is 14 residues. Trimming removed 2 bases at V and 1 base at J, with 12 bases between.

Note on this clonotype: Mismatch with germline at one junction end may stem from a read error. The genes are TRBV2 and TRBJ1-2; 9 nucleotides line up with TRBD1. Germline CDR1 is SNHLY and CDR2 is FYNNEI. The CDR3 is 18 amino acids. CDR3 protein: CASSQVGTGQHFTYGYTF. CDR3 in DNA: TGCGCCAGCAGCCAAGTCGGGACAGGGCAGCATTTCACCTATGGCTACACCTTC.

V and J are TRBV24-1 and TRBJ2-1, with 8 bases identical to TRBD1. CDR3 length: 13 amino acids. V lost 9 bases, J lost 8 bases, and 8 bases stayed unmatched. Germline lookup yields CDR1 KGHDR and CDR2 SFDVKD. This chain's CDR3 is CATGTGGLDEQFF. DNA of the CDR3: TGTGCCACCGGAACAGGGGGTCTCGATGAGCAGTTCTTC.

The rearrangement uses TRBV7-9 and TRBJ2-7; TRBD1 matches 7 bases. There are 14 residues in the CDR3. V dropped 5 bases and J dropped 0; count of bases not matched to a gene: 4. Germline CDR1 and CDR2: SEHNR and FQNEAQ (reference sequence). The CDR3 nucleotides read TGTGCCAGCAGCCGGGACAGCAACTCCTACGAGCAGTACTTC. Protein product: CASSRDSNSYEQYF.

The V and J genes are TRBV2 and TRBJ1-2; D perhaps matches TRBD1 (5 bases). Germline V gene lookup returns CDR1 SNHLY and CDR2 FYNNEI. Trimming left V 3 bases short and J 3 bases short, with 17 bases between. The CDR3 totals 16 residues. CDR3 region: CASSDPGTPNHYGYTF. DNA for the CDR3: TGTGCCAGCAGTGACCCCGGGACTCCCAACCACTATGGCTACACCTTC.

V gene TRBV11-2 combines with J gene TRBJ2-7, with 10 bases matching TRBD1. V was clipped by 6 bases and J by 4 bases; unmatched bases: 9. The CDR3 extends over 15 amino acids. CDR1 and CDR2 (germline): SGHAT, FQNNGV. CDR3 coding DNA: TGTGCCAGCAGTTTTCGACAGGGGGCACTTTACGAGCAGTACTTC. It encodes CASSFRQGALYEQYF.

The chain has TRBV6-4 and TRBJ2-1, with TRBD2 matching over 10 bases. This CDR3 is built from 15 residues. V lost 8 bases and J lost 7; bases outside the gene matches: 11. Germline V gives CDR1 MRHNA, CDR2 SNTAGT. CDR3: CASSNASGGANEQFF. The CDR3 nucleotides read TGTGCCAGCTCGAACGCCAGCGGGGGGGCAAATGAGCAGTTCTTC.

This clonotype was detected ten times or more. This chain uses TRBV14 with TRBJ2-3; 14 bases fit TRBD2. J lost 3 bases, V lost 4 bases, and 3 bases had no gene match. This CDR3 contains 16 residues. Germline V gives CDR1 SGHDN, CDR2 FVKESK. The CDR3 bases are TGTGCCAGCAGCCCCGGGACTAGCGGGGGAACAGATACGCAGTATTTT. It codes for CASSPGTSGGTDTQYF.

The chain uses TRBV7-9 and TRBJ1-1, with a weak D call TRBD1 (6 bases). V lost 7 bases, J lost 7 bases, and 13 bases lay in between. In germline, CDR1 is SEHNR, CDR2 FQNEAQ (reference sequence). The CDR3 loop spans 12 amino acids. The CDR3 protein is CASNRGEFEAFF. In DNA form, the CDR3 reads TGTGCCAGCAATAGGGGGGAATTTGAAGCTTTCTTT.

V is TRBV7-3 and J is TRBJ2-3, with 8 bases aligning to TRBD2. V dropped 7 bases and J dropped 4; count of bases not matched to a gene: 7. Germline V gives CDR1 SGHTA, CDR2 FQGTGA. The CDR3 is 14 amino acids. CDR3 residues: CASTLTGGADTQYF. For the CDR3, the DNA is TGTGCCAGCACCCTGACGGGAGGGGCAGATACGCAGTATTTT.

On this clonotype itself: A much bigger clone sits one base away, suggesting this may be a read error. The chain joins TRBV19 to TRBJ1-3; a weak D match, TRBD1 (5 bases). This CDR3 spans 15 amino acids. Germline values: CDR1 LNHDA, CDR2 SQIVND (reference sequence). CDR3 nucleotides: TGTGCCAGTAGTATACGGGACTACTCTGGAAACACCGTATATTTT. This gives the protein CASSIRDYSGNTVYF. The full variable domain, completed using reference TRBV19 and TRBJ1-3, is DGGITQSPKYLFRKEGQNVTLSCEQNLNHDAMYWYRQDPGQGLRLIYYSQIVNDFQKGDIAEGYSVSREKKESFPLTVTSAQKNPTAFYLCASSIRDYSGNTVYFGEGSWLTVV.

V is TRBV9 and J is TRBJ2-7; maybe TRBD2 (7 bases). This CDR3 region has 14 residues. V was cut by 0 bases and J by 6 bases, with 13 bases left in between. Looked up from germline, CDR1 is SGDLS and CDR2 is YYNGEE. DNA of the CDR3: TGTGCCAGCAGCGTAGGGGCGGGGGCTATCGAGCAGTACTTC. This codes for CASSVGAGAIEQYF.

J is TRBJ2-2 and V is TRBV24-1; 7 nucleotides align to TRBD1. Germline CDR1 is KGHDR and CDR2 is SFDVKD. The CDR3 loop spans 13 amino acids. After removal of 4 bases from V and 7 bases from J, the junction contained 2 bases not matched to a gene. Written as DNA, the CDR3 is TGTGCCACCAGTGACCCAGGGGGCGGGGAGCTGTTTTTT. Residues: CATSDPGGGELFF.

The CDR3 nucleotides read TGTGCCAGCAGTCCTCCTTGTGTGGGGCTCGACTCACCCCTCCACTTT. It yields the protein CASSPPCVGLDSPLHF. V usage is TRBV28 and J usage is TRBJ1-6; D is perhaps TRBD1 (5 bases). CDR3 length: 16 amino acids. The V gene's germline CDR1 is MDHEN and CDR2 SYDVKM. Trimming took 5 bases from V and 10 from J, leaving 21 bases between them.

This chain uses TRBV6-4 with TRBJ1-2; unclear D gene. This CDR3 is built from 13 residues. Per germline, CDR1 MRHNA and CDR2 SNTAGT. V gave up 4 bases and J gave up 6 bases, with 12 bases separating them. DNA of the CDR3: TGTGCCAGCAGTGGAGGCAGTAGAAATGGCTACACCTTC. This translates into CASSGGSRNGYTF.

This CDR3 reads CASSSTRGDNYNEQFF. CDR3 DNA: TGTGCCAGCAGCTCCACCCGGGGGGACAACTACAATGAGCAGTTCTTC. The chain recombines TRBV7-2 with TRBJ2-1; tentative D call: TRBD2 (7 bases). The CDR3 covers 16 residues. With 4 bases removed from V and 3 bases from J, the gap between germline ends came to 16 bases. Germline V gives CDR1 SGHTA, CDR2 FQGNSA.

This clonotype has only one observation. The chain is built from TRBV3-1 and TRBJ1-6; perhaps TRBD1 as D (5 bases). The CDR3 length is 14 residues. V dropped 1 base and J dropped 7 bases, with 8 bases sitting between them. Germline V gives CDR1 LGHDT, CDR2 YNNKEL (reference sequence). As DNA, the CDR3 is TGTGCCAGCAGCCAAGCAGGGTTGAATTCACCCCTCCACTTT. Translated, it gives CASSQAGLNSPLHF.

This chain uses TRBV14 with TRBJ2-7, with 7 bases matching TRBD1. Germline lookup yields CDR1 SGHDN and CDR2 FVKESK. V was pared by 4 bases and J by 4 bases, with 7 bases of the junction left unmatched. This CDR3 contains 14 residues. The CDR3: CASSLQDRAYEQYF. CDR3 nucleotide sequence: TGTGCCAGCAGCCTTCAAGACAGGGCGTACGAGCAGTACTTC.

V and J are TRBV7-9 and TRBJ2-5; D call uncertain. The CDR3 is made up of 16 amino acids. Germline CDR1 and CDR2: SEHNR and FQNEAQ (reference sequence). The V end was cut by 3 bases, the J end by 4 bases, with 18 bases between. The DNA for the CDR3 is TGTGCCAGCAGCTTGACCTGGAACGAGCAGAGAGAGACCCAGTACTTC. Its protein is CASSLTWNEQRETQYF.

Of note for this clonotype: One end of the junction does not line up with germline, which may come from a read error. This chain uses TRBV24-1 with TRBJ2-2, with D possibly being TRBD1 (6 bases). Germline V CDR1 and CDR2: KGHDR, SFDVKD. The CDR3 sequence is 15 residues long. The CDR3 DNA reads TGTGCCACCAGCATGGACAGAGAAAACACCGGGGAGCTGTGTTTT. Amino acids: CATSMDRENTGELCF.

This clonotype was counted between two and nine times. This sequence joins TRBV12-3 or TRBV12-4 and TRBJ1-2, with 7 bases aligning to TRBD1. The V gene end was trimmed by 5 bases and the J gene end by 4 bases; junction bases not matched to a gene: 10. This CDR3 is built from 15 residues. The CDR3 is CASSPPDRAVYGYTF. In DNA form, the CDR3 reads TGTGCCAGCAGTCCACCCGACAGGGCAGTCTATGGCTACACCTTC.

This clonotype has at least ten counts. The chain uses TRBV5-1 and TRBJ2-7; 9 nucleotides line up with TRBD1. The junction had 4 bases not matched to a gene; V was cut back by 1 base and J by 5 bases. Germline CDR1 reads SGHRS; CDR2 reads YFSETQ. CDR3 size: 14 residues. CDR3 sequence (DNA): TGCGCCAGCAGCTTGAGGGGACAGGGAAACGAGCAGTACTTC. Encoded protein: CASSLRGQGNEQYF.

This rearrangement joins TRBV20-1 to TRBJ1-1; TRBD1 matches 9 bases. The CDR3 is 14 residues long. CDR1 and CDR2 (germline): DFQATT, SNEGSKA (reference sequence). The V gene end was trimmed by 6 bases and the J gene end by 5 bases; junction bases not matched to a gene: 10. CDR3 region: CSASGQGKATEAFF. The CDR3 DNA is TGCAGTGCATCCGGACAGGGGAAAGCGACTGAAGCTTTCTTT.

This chain connects TRBV19 to TRBJ2-7; the match to TRBD2 covers 8 bases. The CDR3 consists of 13 residues. Germline CDR1 and CDR2: LNHDA and SQIVND (reference sequence). The V segment lost 5 bases and the J segment 5 bases; nucleotides outside the gene matches: 5. The CDR3 coding sequence is TGTGCCAGTAGTTGGCTAGCGGGCAACGAGCAGTACTTC. Amino acids: CASSWLAGNEQYF.

This clonotype has only a few counts. The chain uses TRBV9 and TRBJ2-7; the match to TRBD2 covers 11 bases. Looked up from germline, CDR1 is SGDLS and CDR2 is YYNGEE. V gave up 4 bases and J gave up 2 bases; unmatched junction bases: 8. This CDR3 is 16 amino acids long. The chain's CDR3 is CASSPGSGRATYEQYF. The DNA of the CDR3 is TGTGCCAGCAGCCCGGGTAGCGGGAGGGCAACCTACGAGCAGTACTTC.

This clonotype was counted only a few times. The V and J genes are TRBV7-8 and TRBJ2-7, with a weak D call TRBD2 (5 bases). Germline V gene data show CDR1 as SGHVS and CDR2 as FQNEAQ. V was trimmed by 5 bases and J by 7 bases, leaving 15 bases between them. The CDR3 loop spans 13 amino acids. For the CDR3, the DNA is TGTGCCAGCAGCACCCCCGGCCCGGGGGAGCAGTACTTC. It codes for CASSTPGPGEQYF.

On this clonotype itself: One junction end disagrees with the germline gene, perhaps due to a read error. The V and J genes are TRBV5-1 and TRBJ2-4; either TRBD1 or TRBD2 may supply D (6 bases each). This CDR3 has 14 residues. Germline V CDR1 and CDR2: SGHRS, YFSETQ. CDR3 bases: TGTGCCAGCAGCGACCCTCGGGGGCCAAACATTCAGTACTTC. Protein sequence: CASSDPRGPNIQYF. The full variable domain, completed using reference TRBV5-1 and TRBJ2-4, is KAGVTQTPRYLIKTRGQQVTLSCSPISGHRSVSWYQQTPGQGLQFLFEYFSETQRNKGNFPGRFSGRQFSNSRSEMNVSTLELGDSALYLCASSDPRGPNIQYFGAGTRLSVL.

This chain joins TRBV7-2 and TRBJ1-3; D is possibly TRBD1 (5 bases). The germline V gene encodes CDR1 SGHTA and CDR2 FQGNSA. The length of the CDR3 is 16 residues. Trimming shortened V by 1 base and J by 1 base, and 11 bases separated the two germline ends. As DNA, the CDR3 is TGTGCCAGCAGCTTAGGGGCTTGGGGGTCTGGAAACACCATATATTTT. It translates to CASSLGAWGSGNTIYF.

This clonotype was seen repeatedly, ten times or more. This rearrangement joins TRBV19 to TRBJ2-5; D is uncertain. Germline V CDR1 and CDR2: LNHDA, SQIVND (reference sequence). This CDR3 comprises 11 residues. V shed 6 bases and J shed 6 bases, with 8 bases lying between them. CDR3 amino acids: CASRTGQTQYF. The CDR3 nucleotides are TGTGCCAGTAGAACCGGGCAGACCCAGTACTTC.